This T cell receptor (beta chain) was recovered during a study of shared T cell receptors in the human thymus. The CDR3 runs to 16 residues. CDR1 and CDR2 (germline): SNHLY, FYNNEI. V was shortened by 1 base and J by 6 bases, with 18 bases between the two germline ends. The table came from immunoSEQ multiplex PCR; TCRdb's copy has only in-frame clones and leaves some out. This sample has 55,000 to 75,000 clones, with 90% to 95% found just once. The chain recombines TRBV2 with TRBJ2-5; no clear D gene. This sequence was found in a human donor. The sequenced material came from thymocytes. The CDR3, as DNA: TGTGCCAGCAGTGAAGAGGACCCCCCGGCCCCGAAGACCCAGTACTTC. Translation gives CASSEEDPPAPKTQYF.